This TCR beta chain comes out of a study of T cells in tuberculosis. At study entry, adolescents had tuberculin skin tests and IGRA screening. This CDR3 is 15 amino acids long. The germline V gene encodes CDR1 SGDLS and CDR2 YYNGEE. V was trimmed by 0 bases and J by 1 base, leaving 10 bases between them. Libraries were prepared by immunoSEQ multiplex PCR; TCRdb keeps only in-frame clonotypes and omits some of them. This table has 25,000 to 35,000 clones, around 95% appearing once. The sample consisted of PBMCs. This chain links TRBV9 with TRBJ1-1; D is ambiguous. The receptor was isolated from a donor aged 10-29 years with latent tuberculosis or without tuberculosis infection. Here the CDR3 DNA reads TGTGCCAGCAGCGTAGGATATGGCGGGAACACTGAAGCTTTCTTT. This gives the protein CASSVGYGGNTEAFF.